The source of this TCR beta chain is a study of T-cell memory formation after mild COVID-19. The length of the CDR3 is 17 residues. Germline trimming cut 1 base from V and 3 bases from J; bases unmatched to any gene: 13. Germline CDR1 SGHRS, CDR2 YFSETQ. This clonotype was detected a few times. One entry per CDR3 protein results from TCRdb running MiXCR on the 5' RACE reads. The sample has some 300,000 distinct CDR3 sequences; 20% to 25% are singletons. This TCR was recovered from a man between 18 and 35 years old who had mild COVID-19 (a few samples of this study predate the infection). Cell type and time point are not known. This chain uses TRBV5-1 with TRBJ2-7; TRBD2 matches at 7 bases. Sample: PBMCs or a T cell subset sorted from them (not recorded which). The CDR3 DNA sequence: TGCGCCAGCAGCTTGCGGGCCAGTGACGGGGGGTTCTACGAGCAGTACGTC. It translates to CASSLRASDGGFYEQYV.